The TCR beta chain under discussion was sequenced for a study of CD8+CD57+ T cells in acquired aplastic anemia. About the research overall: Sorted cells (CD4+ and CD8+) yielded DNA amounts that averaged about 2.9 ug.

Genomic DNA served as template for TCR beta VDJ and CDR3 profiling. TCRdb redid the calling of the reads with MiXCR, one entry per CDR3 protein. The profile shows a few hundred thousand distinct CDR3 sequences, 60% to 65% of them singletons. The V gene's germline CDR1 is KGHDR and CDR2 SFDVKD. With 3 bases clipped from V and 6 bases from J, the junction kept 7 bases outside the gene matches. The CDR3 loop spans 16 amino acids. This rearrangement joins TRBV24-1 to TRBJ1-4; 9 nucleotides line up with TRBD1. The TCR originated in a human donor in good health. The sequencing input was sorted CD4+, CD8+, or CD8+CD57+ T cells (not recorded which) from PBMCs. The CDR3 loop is CATSDHGTGPYEKLFF. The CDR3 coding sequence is TGTGCCACCAGTGATCACGGGACAGGGCCGTATGAAAAACTGTTTTTT.